This is a list of T cell receptor beta chains from one sample in a study of early T cells in non-severe SARS-CoV-2 infection. TCRdb fed the 5' RACE reads into MiXCR, producing one record per CDR3 protein. The top ten hold 1.5% to 2% of the sample, which has over 50,000 distinct CDR3 sequences, more than 10% seen once. Sample: whole blood. All receptors come from an adult who was a healthcare worker with PCR-confirmed SARS-CoV-2 infection or an uninfected control (not recorded which). Each CDR3 is given with its conserved first and last residue. D genes are given only for firm matches. Rows may omit the clone size; those that give it use once, few, many or a size class.

TRBD1	TRBV12-5	many	TRBJ1-4	CASGPGQGIATNEKLFF	TGTGCTAGTGGCCCCGGACAGGGAATCGCAACTAATGAAAAACTGTTTTTT
NA	TRBV2	few	TRBJ2-5	CASTRGKQTQYF	TGTGCCAGCACCAGGGGAAAACAGACCCAGTACTTC
NA	TRBV7-9	many	TRBJ1-1	CASSTRVGRNTEAFF	TGTGCCAGCAGCACCAGGGTTGGGAGGAACACTGAAGCTTTCTTT
TRBD2	TRBV20-1	once	TRBJ2-3	CSASGGALTPDTQYF	TGCAGTGCTAGCGGGGGGGCCTTAACGCCAGATACGCAGTATTTT
NA	TRBV9	many	TRBJ2-5	CASSVEAGRGSTQYF	TGTGCCAGCAGCGTAGAGGCGGGGAGAGGTTCCACCCAGTACTTC
TRBD1	TRBV29-1	NA	TRBJ1-4	CSVASGTGGNEKLFF	TGCAGCGTTGCTTCCGGGACAGGGGGTAATGAAAAACTGTTTTTT
NA	TRBV18	NA	TRBJ1-4	CASSPPSRTSTLREKLFF	TGTGCCAGCTCACCACCGTCTAGGACATCCACGTTGCGTGAAAAACTGTTTTTT
TRBD2	TRBV12-3/TRBV12-4	many	TRBJ2-5	CASSASGGPQETQYF	TGTGCCAGCAGTGCTAGCGGGGGGCCACAAGAGACCCAGTACTTC
NA	TRBV20-1	many	TRBJ2-1	CSAISLRGAFSEQFF	TGCAGTGCTATATCTCTCCGGGGGGCCTTCTCCGAGCAGTTCTTC
TRBD1	TRBV7-9	NA	TRBJ1-4	CASATGDRNEKLFF	TGTGCCAGCGCGACAGGGGATCGTAATGAAAAACTGTTTTTT
NA	TRBV7-8	NA	TRBJ2-7	CASSRTDPYEQYF	TGTGCCAGCAGCCGGACGGACCCCTACGAGCAGTACTTC
NA	TRBV29-1	many	TRBJ2-3	CSGAGGGGEDTQYF	TGCAGCGGCGCCGGTGGAGGGGGCGAGGATACGCAGTATTTT
NA	TRBV7-9	many	TRBJ2-2	CASSSGTIPGELFF	TGTGCCAGCAGCTCGGGGACAATACCCGGGGAGCTGTTTTTT
TRBD1	TRBV18	many	TRBJ1-4	CASSLIRGQSGAEKLFF	TGTGCCAGCTCACTCATCAGGGGACAGAGCGGGGCCGAAAAACTGTTTTTT
NA	TRBV29-1	NA	TRBJ2-7	CSVEGARDEQYF	TGCAGCGTTGAAGGAGCGAGGGACGAGCAGTACTTC
NA	TRBV6-5	NA	TRBJ1-1	CASSYRVENTEVFF	TGTGCCAGCAGTTACAGGGTAGAGAACACTGAAGTTTTCTTT
TRBD1	TRBV20-1	few	TRBJ2-2	CSARDGTGDAGELFF	TGCAGTGCTAGAGACGGGACAGGGGATGCCGGGGAGCTGTTTTTT
TRBD1	TRBV6-1	NA	TRBJ2-4	CASETGGLKNIQYF	TGTGCCAGCGAGACAGGGGGGCTCAAAAACATTCAGTACTTC
TRBD2	TRBV7-9	many	TRBJ2-1	CASSSGSRGGYNEQFF	TGTGCCAGCAGCTCAGGGAGCCGGGGGGGTTACAATGAGCAGTTCTTC
TRBD1	TRBV12-3/TRBV12-4	many	TRBJ1-5	CASRIQGAPNQPQHF	TGTGCCAGCAGAATACAGGGGGCGCCCAATCAGCCCCAGCATTTT
TRBD1	TRBV29-1	NA	TRBJ2-7	CSVDGGTGGYEQYF	TGCAGCGTTGATGGCGGGACAGGGGGTTACGAGCAGTACTTC
NA	TRBV20-1	many	TRBJ2-7	CSARDGPPRDTYEQYF	TGCAGTGCTAGAGATGGGCCACCCCGGGACACCTACGAGCAGTACTTC